This TCR beta chain derives from a study of cytomegalovirus exposure and HLA in healthy donors. For the study at large: Early released data comprised around 79 million unique TCRs from HLA-typed donors. Study-level results: An Asian-associated ancestry cluster reportedly showed fewer N-insertions than the roughly 700-donor mean in a later analysis. Follow-up analysis later connected one missense variant in DCLRE1C with trimming of TCR beta V- and J-genes.

Comments on this clone: What it binds is not known.

The PCR had 60 Vbeta and 13 Jbeta primers. The repertoire was sequenced with immunoSEQ multiplex PCR; TCRdb's copy has only in-frame clones and lacks some. The sample records over 150,000 clones, 70% to 80% being singletons. This TCR derives from a man between 18 and 35 years old in good health and CMV-seropositive. The sample comprised PBMCs.

The CDR3 DNA follows: TGTGCCAGCAGCCAAGAGTCCGGGACAGTGGGAGAAAAACTGTTTTTT. Protein sequence: CASSQESGTVGEKLFF. The J gene is TRBJ1-4, the V gene TRBV7-8; 7 bases match TRBD1. Germline CDR1 reads SGHVS; CDR2 reads FQNEAQ. Trimming took 5 bases from V and 8 from J; bases not matched to a gene: 14. The CDR3 is 16 residues long.